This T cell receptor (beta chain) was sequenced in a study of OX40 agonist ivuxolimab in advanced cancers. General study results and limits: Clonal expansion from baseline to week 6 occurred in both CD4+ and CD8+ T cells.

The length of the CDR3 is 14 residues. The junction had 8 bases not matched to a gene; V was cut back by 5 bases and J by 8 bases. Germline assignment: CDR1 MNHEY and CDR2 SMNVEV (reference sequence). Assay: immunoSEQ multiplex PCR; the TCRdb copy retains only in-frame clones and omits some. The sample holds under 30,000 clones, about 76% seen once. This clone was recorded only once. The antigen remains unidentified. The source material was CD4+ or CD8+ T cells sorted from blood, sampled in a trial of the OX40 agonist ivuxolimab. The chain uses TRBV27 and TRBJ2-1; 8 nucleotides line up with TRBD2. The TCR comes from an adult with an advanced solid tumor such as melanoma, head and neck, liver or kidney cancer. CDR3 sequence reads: CASSPRGRTYEQFF. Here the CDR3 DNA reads TGTGCCAGCAGTCCACGCGGGAGGACCTATGAGCAGTTCTTC.